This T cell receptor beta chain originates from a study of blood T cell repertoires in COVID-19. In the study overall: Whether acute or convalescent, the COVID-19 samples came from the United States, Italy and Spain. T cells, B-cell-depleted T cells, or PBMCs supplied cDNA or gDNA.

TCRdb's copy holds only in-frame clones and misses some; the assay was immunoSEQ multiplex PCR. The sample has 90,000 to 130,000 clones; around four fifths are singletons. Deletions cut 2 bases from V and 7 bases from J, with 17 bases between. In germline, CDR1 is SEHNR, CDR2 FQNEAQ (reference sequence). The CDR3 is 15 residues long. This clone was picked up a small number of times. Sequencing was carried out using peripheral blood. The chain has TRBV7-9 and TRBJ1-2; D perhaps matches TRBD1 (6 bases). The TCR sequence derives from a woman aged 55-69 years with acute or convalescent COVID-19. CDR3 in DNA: TGTGCCAGCAGCTTAATGAGTCTACAGGGTGGTGGCTACACCTTC. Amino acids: CASSLMSLQGGGYTF.